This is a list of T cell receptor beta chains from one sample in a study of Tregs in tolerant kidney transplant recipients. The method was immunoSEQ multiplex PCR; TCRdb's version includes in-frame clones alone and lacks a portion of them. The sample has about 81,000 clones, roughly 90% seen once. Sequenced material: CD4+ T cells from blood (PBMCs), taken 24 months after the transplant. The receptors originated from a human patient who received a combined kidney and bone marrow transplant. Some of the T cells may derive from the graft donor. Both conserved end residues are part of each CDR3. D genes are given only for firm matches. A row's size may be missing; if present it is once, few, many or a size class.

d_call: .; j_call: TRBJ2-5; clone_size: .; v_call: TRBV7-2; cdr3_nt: TGTGCCAGCAGCTTAGGGCTAGTAGAGACCCAGTACTTC; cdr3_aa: CASSLGLVETQYF
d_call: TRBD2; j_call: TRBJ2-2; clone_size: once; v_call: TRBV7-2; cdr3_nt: TGTGCCAGCACTCGACGCGCAGCGGGAACCGGGGAGCTGTTTTTT; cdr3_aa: CASTRRAAGTGELFF
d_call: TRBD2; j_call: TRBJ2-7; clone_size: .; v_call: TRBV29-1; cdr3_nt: TGCAGCGTTGAAGGCCTAGCGGGGGACTACGAGCAGTACTTC; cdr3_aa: CSVEGLAGDYEQYF
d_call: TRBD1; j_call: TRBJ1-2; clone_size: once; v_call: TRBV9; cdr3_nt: TGTGCCAGCAGCGGACCTCGGATAAGACAGGGGGGAAACTATGGCTACACCTTC; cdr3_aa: CASSGPRIRQGGNYGYTF
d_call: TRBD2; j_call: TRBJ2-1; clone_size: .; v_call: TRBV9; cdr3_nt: TGTGCCAGCAGCGTAGCGGCTAGCGGGAGGTACGGCAATGAGCAGTTCTTC; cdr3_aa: CASSVAASGRYGNEQFF
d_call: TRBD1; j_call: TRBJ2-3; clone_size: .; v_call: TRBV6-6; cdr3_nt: TGTGCCAGCAATTACAGGGGATCCACAGATACGCAGTATTTT; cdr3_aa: CASNYRGSTDTQYF
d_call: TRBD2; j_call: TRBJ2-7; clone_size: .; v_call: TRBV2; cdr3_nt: TGTGCCAGCAAACTAGCGGGAGGCCTGGGAGACTACGAGCAGTACTTC; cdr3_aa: CASKLAGGLGDYEQYF
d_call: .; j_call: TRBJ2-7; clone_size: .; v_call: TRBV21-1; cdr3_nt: TGTGCCAGCAGCAAAGAAGGACAGGGCCTCTCCTACGAGCAGTACTTC; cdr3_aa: CASSKEGQGLSYEQYF
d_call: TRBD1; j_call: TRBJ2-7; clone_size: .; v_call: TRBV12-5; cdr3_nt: TGTGCTAGTGGCCTGGACAGGGAAAGCTCCTACGAGCAGTACTTC; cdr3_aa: CASGLDRESSYEQYF
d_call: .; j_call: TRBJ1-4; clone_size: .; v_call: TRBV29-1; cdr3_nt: TGCAGCGTTGGTTCATCAACTAATGAAAAACTGTTTTTT; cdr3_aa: CSVGSSTNEKLFF